A selection of T cell receptor beta chains follows, all from one sample in a study of patients and donors after allogeneic stem cell transplantation. TCRdb passed the RT-PCR reads through MiXCR, listing each CDR3 protein once. Of 150,000 to 200,000 distinct CDR3 sequences listed, approximately 30% were seen once; the top ten hold 3.2%. Sequenced sample: blood, either unsorted or a sorted T cell fraction (not recorded which). These receptors all come from a human donor who was either an allogeneic HSCT recipient or a stem cell or donor lymphocyte infusion donor (not recorded which). It is not recorded whose cells these are; they may come from a transplant donor. Each CDR3 is given with its conserved first and last residue. A D gene is named only where the DNA matches it firmly. The size field is filled for only some rows; it gives once, few, many or a size class.

j_gene,v_gene,d_gene,abundance,CDR3aa,CDR3nt
TRBJ1-5,TRBV7-8,.,few,CASSLRLAGPLYNQPQHF,TGTGCCAGCAGCTTAAGACTTGCGGGTCCTCTTTACAATCAGCCCCAGCATTTT
TRBJ1-3,TRBV20-1,TRBD1,many,CSAFGQAGNTIYF,TGCAGTGCCTTCGGACAGGCTGGAAACACCATATATTTT
TRBJ2-7,TRBV7-9,.,.,CASSPRAWDYEQYF,TGTGCCAGCAGCCCCAGGGCCTGGGACTACGAGCAGTACTTC
TRBJ2-7,TRBV20-1,.,.,CSAPVRYEQYF,TGCAGTGCCCCCGTAAGGTACGAGCAGTACTTC
TRBJ1-1,TRBV5-5,TRBD1,few,CASSSVGQGAKTEAFF,TGTGCCAGCAGCTCTGTGGGACAGGGGGCAAAGACTGAAGCTTTCTTT
TRBJ2-2,TRBV12-3/TRBV12-4,.,.,CASIGISNTGELFF,TGTGCCAGCATTGGCATCTCGAACACCGGGGAGCTGTTTTTT
TRBJ1-2,TRBV6-5,.,few,CASSYSSVAGYTF,TGTGCCAGCAGTTACTCGTCTGTGGCTGGCTACACCTTC
TRBJ2-7,TRBV27,.,.,CASSLGQWGEYEQYF,TGTGCCAGCAGTTTAGGGCAATGGGGAGAATACGAGCAGTACTTC
TRBJ2-3,TRBV13,.,.,CASSLGYTSTDTQYF,TGTGCCAGCAGCTTAGGATATACTAGCACAGATACGCAGTATTTT
TRBJ2-1,TRBV6-1,.,.,CATMEYNEQFF,TGTGCCACTATGGAGTACAATGAGCAGTTCTTC
TRBJ1-1,TRBV12-3/TRBV12-4,.,.,CASSTQLNTEAFF,TGTGCCAGCAGTACCCAATTGAACACTGAAGCTTTCTTT
TRBJ2-7,TRBV7-9,.,.,CASSSTEPRDSSTYEQYF,TGTGCCAGCAGCTCTACTGAGCCCCGGGACTCCTCGACCTACGAGCAGTACTTC
TRBJ2-7,TRBV5-1,TRBD1,.,CASSPGTVGEQYF,TGCGCCAGCAGCCCAGGGACAGTGGGCGAGCAGTACTTC
TRBJ1-6,TRBV25-1,.,.,CASSECKGVGDPCYNSPLHF,TGTGCCAGCAGTGAATGCAAGGGGGTCGGGGATCCCTGCTATAATTCACCCCTCCACTTT
TRBJ1-5,TRBV20-1,.,.,CSAVRGWQVNQPQHF,TGCAGTGCCGTTCGTGGTTGGCAGGTAAATCAGCCCCAGCATTTT
TRBJ2-2,TRBV5-1,TRBD2,few,CASSFGGGLNTGELFF,TGCGCCAGCAGCTTTGGCGGGGGGCTCAACACCGGGGAGCTGTTTTTT
TRBJ2-3,TRBV6-2/TRBV6-3,.,few,CASSYFWDRDLTDTQYF,TGTGCCAGCAGTTACTTCTGGGACCGGGACCTCACAGATACGCAGTATTTT
TRBJ2-1,TRBV6-5,TRBD2,.,CASRGLAGNEQFF,TGTGCCAGCAGGGGACTAGCGGGAAATGAGCAGTTCTTC
TRBJ2-2,TRBV5-6,.,.,CASSFMGELFF,TGTGCCAGCAGCTTTATGGGGGAGCTGTTTTTT
TRBJ2-7,TRBV29-1,.,few,CSVEGGDKGRQYF,TGCAGCGTTGAAGGGGGTGATAAGGGGCGGCAGTACTTC
TRBJ2-3,TRBV20-1,.,.,CSARDYIQATTDTQYF,TGCAGTGCTAGAGATTACATTCAGGCGACAACAGATACGCAGTATTTT
TRBJ2-3,TRBV12-3/TRBV12-4,.,.,CASSQGPTDTQYF,TGTGCCAGCAGTCAGGGACCCACAGATACGCAGTATTTT
TRBJ1-2,TRBV3-1,.,few,CASSSRGAFSGYTF,TGTGCCAGCAGTTCTCGGGGGGCCTTCAGCGGCTACACCTTC
TRBJ2-1,TRBV29-1,.,few,CSVEDLGEQFF,TGCAGCGTTGAAGACCTGGGTGAGCAGTTCTTC
TRBJ2-2,TRBV20-1,TRBD2,many,CSVTSGSPSGELFF,TGCAGTGTTACTAGCGGGAGCCCTAGCGGGGAGCTGTTTTTT
TRBJ1-4,TRBV10-3,.,.,CAIKAGAFEKLFF,TGTGCCATCAAGGCAGGGGCGTTTGAAAAACTGTTTTTT
TRBJ2-3,TRBV20-1,TRBD2,.,CSARGLAGGTDTQYF,TGCAGTGCTAGGGGACTAGCGGGCGGCACAGATACGCAGTATTTT
TRBJ2-7,TRBV10-3,TRBD1,once,CAISERDRPYEQYF,TGTGCCATCAGTGAACGGGACAGGCCCTACGAGCAGTACTTC
TRBJ2-7,TRBV29-1,TRBD2,.,CSVAWTSGRREQYF,TGCAGCGTTGCGTGGACTAGCGGGAGGCGCGAGCAGTACTTC
TRBJ2-7,TRBV2,.,few,CASRGPGQYF,TGTGCCAGCAGAGGCCCGGGGCAGTACTTC